This TCR beta chain comes out of a study of shared clonotypes between healthy human individuals. Points on this clone: Antigen unknown.

The CDR3 runs 18 residues. Per the germline V gene, CDR1 is SEHNR and CDR2 is FQNEAQ (reference sequence). V shed 4 bases and J 3 bases; nucleotides not matched to a gene: 14. Whole-study results and caveats: A few donors had roughly 5% of their naive CD4 clonotypes in common.

It was across several immunoSEQ plates that each subset's genomic DNA was evenly split. Per the original methods: ImmunoSEQ sequences covered only the junction and lacked quality scores; filtering therefore differed. Here immunoSEQ multiplex PCR was the method, and the copy in TCRdb shows in-frame clones only, minus some. V and J calls and clone size are copied from that table; D and trimming were computed from the DNA. The table lists around 2,000,000 clones, 95% of them singletons. Sequenced input: naive CD4+ T cells sorted from blood. Subset specified: CD45RA+ positively selected. The rearrangement uses TRBV7-9 and TRBJ2-3, with TRBD1 matching over 9 bases. This sequence was found in a man younger than 35 in good health. CDR3 DNA sequence: TGTGCCAGCAGCTCCCCGGGACAGGGTTATTCGTGGACAGATACGCAGTATTTT. Encoded protein: CASSSPGQGYSWTDTQYF.